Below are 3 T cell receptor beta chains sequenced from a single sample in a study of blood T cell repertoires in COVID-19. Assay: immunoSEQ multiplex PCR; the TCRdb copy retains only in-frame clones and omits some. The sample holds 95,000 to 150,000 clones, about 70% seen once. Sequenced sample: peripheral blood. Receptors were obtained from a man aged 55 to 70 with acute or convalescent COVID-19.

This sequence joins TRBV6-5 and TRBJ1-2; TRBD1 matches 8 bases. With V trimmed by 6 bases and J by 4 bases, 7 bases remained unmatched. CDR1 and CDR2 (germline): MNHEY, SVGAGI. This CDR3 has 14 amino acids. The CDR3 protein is CASRPDRGPYGYTF. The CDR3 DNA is TGTGCCAGCAGGCCAGACAGGGGACCCTATGGCTACACCTTC.

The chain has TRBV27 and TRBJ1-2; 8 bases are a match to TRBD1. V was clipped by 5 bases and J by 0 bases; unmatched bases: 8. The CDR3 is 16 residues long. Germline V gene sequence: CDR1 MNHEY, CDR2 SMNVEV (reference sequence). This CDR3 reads CASSPRQGLANYGYTF. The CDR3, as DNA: TGTGCCAGCAGTCCTCGACAGGGGTTAGCTAACTATGGCTACACCTTC.

For the CDR3, the DNA is TGCGCCAGCAGTGAACTAGCGGGAGTAATTCATACGCAGTATTTT. This encodes CASSELAGVIHTQYF. The chain uses TRBV10-2 and TRBJ2-3, with 11 bases aligning to TRBD2. The CDR3 spans 15 residues. Looked up from germline, CDR1 is WSHSY and CDR2 is SAAADI. J was trimmed by 7 bases and V by 3 bases; bases with no gene match: 6.